The 5 T cell receptor beta chains reported below all come from one sample, sequenced in a study of cytomegalovirus exposure and HLA in healthy donors (dated by TCRdb to the late 2010s). The method behind the library was the immunoSEQ multiplex PCR assay. For the multiplex PCR, a mixture combining 60 forward primers for TCR Vbeta segments and 13 reverse primers for TCR Jbeta segments was used. TCRdb mirrors the immuneACCESS table, restricted to in-frame sequences. Some clones are absent from its copies; in checked studies, under half trace to an unresolved V gene, and the reason for the others is unknown. The sample records approximately 170,000 clones, 65% to 80% of which are singletons. The top ten clonotypes cover roughly 7% of the sample. What was sequenced was PBMCs. The receptors shown here come from a woman aged 40 to 50 in good health and CMV-seropositive.

The rearrangement links TRBV30 to TRBJ2-3; 9 nucleotides match TRBD2. This CDR3 has 15 amino acids. V trimming: 7 bases; J trimming: 3 bases; junction bases outside the gene matches: 11. The germline V gene encodes CDR1 GTSNPN and CDR2 SVGIG (reference sequence). The CDR3 spells CASSAGTSSTDTQYF. In DNA, the CDR3 is TGTGCCTCATCGGCCGGGACTAGCAGTACAGATACGCAGTATTTT.

V and J are TRBV29-1 and TRBJ2-3; tentatively, D is TRBD2 (6 bases). The germline V gene encodes CDR1 SQVTM and CDR2 ANQGSEA. The length of the CDR3 is 17 residues. Between the trimmed V and J ends, which lost 6 bases and 2 bases, there was a span of 24 bases. The CDR3 protein is CSVEGRPPMGSTDTQYF. CDR3 DNA sequence: TGCAGCGTGGAGGGGCGTCCGCCCATGGGCTCCACAGATACGCAGTATTTT.

The CDR3 bases are TGTGCCAGTAGTATCCCTGGACAGGGAGACACTGAAGCTTTCTTT. Protein product: CASSIPGQGDTEAFF. V and J are TRBV19 and TRBJ1-1; 8 bases agree with TRBD1. The germline CDR1 and CDR2 sequences are LNHDA and SQIVND (reference sequence). The V and J ends lost 3 bases and 3 bases, in that order; junction bases with no gene match: 6. The CDR3 contains 15 residues.

V gene TRBV5-6 combines with J gene TRBJ2-5; no definite D call. Per the germline V gene, CDR1 is SGHDT and CDR2 is YYEEEE. V was cut by 2 bases and J by 3 bases, with 8 bases left in between. This CDR3 comprises 13 residues. The CDR3 DNA sequence: TGTGCCAGCAGCTTTGTGTCGGAAGAGACCCAGTACTTC. As protein: CASSFVSEETQYF.

V gene TRBV13 combines with J gene TRBJ2-1, with 7 bases lining up with TRBD2. The CDR3 runs 14 residues. With 5 bases clipped from V and 9 bases from J, the junction kept 10 bases outside the gene matches. The germline V gene has CDR1 PRHDT and CDR2 FYEKMQ (reference sequence). CDR3 in amino acids: CASSPISGGFEQFF. Here the CDR3 DNA reads TGTGCCAGCAGCCCTATCTCCGGGGGGTTTGAGCAGTTCTTC.